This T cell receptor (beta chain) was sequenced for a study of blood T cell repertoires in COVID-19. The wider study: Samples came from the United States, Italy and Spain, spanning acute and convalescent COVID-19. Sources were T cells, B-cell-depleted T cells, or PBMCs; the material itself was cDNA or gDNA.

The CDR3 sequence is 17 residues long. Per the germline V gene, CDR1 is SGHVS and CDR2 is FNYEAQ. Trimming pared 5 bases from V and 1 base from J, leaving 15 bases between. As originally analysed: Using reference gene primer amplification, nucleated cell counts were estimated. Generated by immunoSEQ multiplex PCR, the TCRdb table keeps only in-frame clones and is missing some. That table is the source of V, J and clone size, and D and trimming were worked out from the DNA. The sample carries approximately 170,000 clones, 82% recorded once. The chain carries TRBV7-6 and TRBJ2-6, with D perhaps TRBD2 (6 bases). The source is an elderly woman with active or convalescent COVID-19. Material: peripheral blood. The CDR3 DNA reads TGTGCCAGCAGCCCCGCCGGCGGGAATTCTGGGGCCAACGTCCTGACTTTC. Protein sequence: CASSPAGGNSGANVLTF.